The T cell receptor (beta chain) described here comes from a study of technical replicates of blood from several donors. Assay: immunoSEQ multiplex PCR; the TCRdb copy retains only in-frame clones and omits some. Of around 76,000 clones in the sample, approximately 92% are singletons; the top ten hold 0.4% to 0.5%. This sequence originates from a human donor in good health. The sample taken for sequencing was T cells isolated from PBMCs.

The CDR3 coding sequence is TGCGCCAGCAGTCGATACAGTGAAGCTTTCTTT. Its protein product is CASSRYSEAFF. The chain couples TRBV10-1 to TRBJ1-1, with D uncertain. The CDR3 consists of 11 residues. The V end lost 5 bases, the J end lost 7 bases, and 8 bases lay between the germline ends. The germline gives CDR1 WNHNN, CDR2 SYGVQD (reference sequence).